The present T cell receptor beta chain was sequenced within a study of post-analysis software for immune sequencing data. Overall study context: Relapsing-remitting, secondary progressive and progressive-relapsing multiple sclerosis were all included among the disease courses.

CDR3 length: 15 residues. Germline CDR1 and CDR2: DFQATT and SNEGSKA (reference sequence). Unmatched junction bases numbered 4, after V lost 0 bases and J lost 4 bases. Comments on this clonotype: Antigen unknown.

Unique-molecular-identifier-tagged TCR beta cDNA libraries were used. Roughly 500,000 cDNA molecules came from approximately 1 to 10 million T cells. In TCRdb, the PCR reads were re-called with MiXCR into one record per CDR3 protein. The top ten clones hold approximately 4.5% of a sample with some 890,000 distinct CDR3 sequences, about 53% of them seen once. Study-level results: TRBV5-6, TRBV5-1 and TRBV20-1 belonged to a set of roughly 5 TRBV segments that were more frequent in patients than controls. Under the F measure, samples that were prepared in one batch clustered strongly together.

The origin of this receptor is a girl aged 5-17 years with multiple sclerosis. Specimen: blood. The chain uses TRBV20-1 and TRBJ2-1; 9 nucleotides match TRBD2. The CDR3 spells CSARDEAGGYNEQFF. For the CDR3, the DNA is TGCAGTGCTAGAGATGAGGCGGGAGGGTACAATGAGCAGTTCTTC.